This T cell receptor beta chain was retrieved from a study of blood T cell repertoires in COVID-19. Clones were sequenced by immunoSEQ multiplex PCR, and TCRdb holds only the in-frame ones, with some missing. Of about 300,000 clones listed, approximately 88% are singletons. Trimming took off 6 bases at V and 10 bases at J, with 18 bases between the two ends. The CDR3 consists of 13 residues. The V gene is TRBV12-3 or TRBV12-4, the J gene TRBJ1-1; D uncertain. The receptor was isolated from a human donor with COVID-19, enrolled during active disease. The donor label of this sample is uncertain. The source material was peripheral blood. CDR3 sequence (DNA): TGTGCCAGCAGCGTGGAAGGACGTCGGGGAGCTTTCTTT. It is translated as CASSVEGRRGAFF.